The rows below give T cell receptor beta chains drawn from one sample of a study of T cell repertoires in cytomegalovirus infection. Their antigens are not known. From the reads, TCRdb called clonotypes with MiXCR, one entry per CDR3 protein. Here the sample spans around 570,000 distinct CDR3 sequences, roughly 43% being singletons. The sequenced sample was cultured PBMCs, obtained from culture after CMV antigen stimulation. The origin of the receptors is a human donor in good health (CMV status not recorded). Some clones in this sample may be carry-over from other donors' samples. Both conserved end residues are part of each CDR3. D genes are given only for firm matches. Expanded clones are given a class, and other clones once, few, many or no size at all.

TRBJ2-1	17	TRBV18	-	TRBD2	TGTGCCAGCTCACCACGTGTGACTAGCGGGAGATACAATGAGCAGTTCTTC	CASSPRVTSGRYNEQFF
TRBJ2-5	15	TRBV5-4	once	TRBD2	TGTGCCAGCAGCGTGACTAGCGGGGGCCAAGAGACCCAGTACTTC	CASSVTSGGQETQYF
TRBJ1-2	15	TRBV27	once	-	TGTGCCAGCAGTTTATCATGGAGGGATAACTATGGCTACACCTTC	CASSLSWRDNYGYTF
TRBJ2-2	13	TRBV7-8	few	-	TGTGCCAGCAGTTCGAGGCCCACCGGGGAGCTGTTTTTT	CASSSRPTGELFF
TRBJ2-5	14	TRBV7-9	-	-	TGTGCCAGCAGCTCCGAGACTGAACAAGAGACCCAGTACTTC	CASSSETEQETQYF
TRBJ2-5	16	TRBV7-2	many	TRBD1	TGTGCCAGCAGCTTACATGGACAGGGTTTTGTGGAGACCCAGTACTTC	CASSLHGQGFVETQYF
TRBJ1-1	14	TRBV10-3	-	TRBD1	TGTGCCATCAGGGCGTGGGGGACAGACACTGAAGCTTTCTTT	CAIRAWGTDTEAFF
TRBJ2-3	17	TRBV14	few	-	TGTGCCAGCAGCCAACTACCCGGTCTCAAGTTCACAGATACGCAGTATTTT	CASSQLPGLKFTDTQYF
TRBJ2-1	15	TRBV7-2	-	-	TGTGCCAGCAGCCCCAGACGGGGTGCCCACAATGAGCAGTTCTTC	CASSPRRGAHNEQFF
TRBJ2-1	13	TRBV7-2	many	-	TGTGCCAGCAGCTTAGTAGTGGCAAATGAGCAGTTCTTC	CASSLVVANEQFF
TRBJ2-3	14	TRBV7-2	few	-	TGTGCCAGCAGCTTCAGGACTATCACAGATACGCAGTATTTT	CASSFRTITDTQYF
TRBJ1-2	13	TRBV27	-	TRBD1	TGTGCCAGCAGAGGGACAGCTAACTATGGCTACACCTTC	CASRGTANYGYTF
TRBJ2-3	16	TRBV7-2	many	-	TGTGCCAGCAGCTTTCCCGTGGCTTCGTCATCAGATACGCAGTATTTT	CASSFPVASSSDTQYF
TRBJ2-7	14	TRBV28	-	TRBD2	TGTGCCAGCCGCCCTGGGGGGGATCGCTACGAGCAGTACTTC	CASRPGGDRYEQYF
TRBJ1-1	13	TRBV2	-	-	TGTGCCAGCAGTGATAGGGGCTGGGCTGAAGCTTTCTTT	CASSDRGWAEAFF
TRBJ1-5	14	TRBV6-1	few	-	TGTGCCAGCACCCGGGACCTTAGCAATCAGCCCCAGCATTTT	CASTRDLSNQPQHF
TRBJ1-4	15	TRBV25-1	-	-	TGTGCCAGCAGTGAATATTCCCTGGGCGGTGAAAAACTGTTTTTT	CASSEYSLGGEKLFF
TRBJ2-3	14	TRBV7-2	few	-	TGTGCCAGCAGCGGGGGCGTTGGGCCAGATACGCAGTATTTT	CASSGGVGPDTQYF
TRBJ2-1	13	TRBV7-2	once	-	TGTGCCAGCAACATCAGGGGGGGCAATGAGCAGTTCTTC	CASNIRGGNEQFF
TRBJ2-7	15	TRBV5-4	-	-	TGTGCCAGCAGCTTGGGGCAGCTGGACTCCTACGAGCAGTACTTC	CASSLGQLDSYEQYF
TRBJ2-3	14	TRBV11-2	-	-	TGTGCCAGCAGCTTAGAACAGGCGGCAGATACGCAGTATTTT	CASSLEQAADTQYF
TRBJ1-5	14	TRBV19	few	-	TGTGCCAGTAGTCCCGGTGTGGCCCCTGGGTCCCAGCATTTT	CASSPGVAPGSQHF
TRBJ2-7	16	TRBV7-9	-	TRBD1	TGTGCCAGCAGCTTCATTCCGGGACAGGGGGTGCACGAGCAGTACTTC	CASSFIPGQGVHEQYF
TRBJ2-6	18	TRBV7-9	-	-	TGTGCCAGCAGCTTCCGGGACGGTAACCCCTCTGGGGCCAACGTCCTGACTTTC	CASSFRDGNPSGANVLTF
TRBJ2-3	16	TRBV5-1	once	TRBD1	TGCGCCAGCAGCTCGGGATTCGGACAGGACACAGATACGCAGTATTTT	CASSSGFGQDTDTQYF
TRBJ2-5	13	TRBV30	-	-	TGTGCCTGGAGTGTAGGCAGCCAAGAGACCCAGTACTTC	CAWSVGSQETQYF
TRBJ1-1	13	TRBV4-2	-	-	TGTGCCAGCAGCCAACTACGGTACACTGAAGCTTTCTTT	CASSQLRYTEAFF
TRBJ1-1	19	TRBV6-2/TRBV6-3	-	TRBD1	TGTGCCAGCAGTCCAAGTTCTTCCAGGGACAGGGGGCGGAACACTGAAGCTTTCTTT	CASSPSSSRDRGRNTEAFF